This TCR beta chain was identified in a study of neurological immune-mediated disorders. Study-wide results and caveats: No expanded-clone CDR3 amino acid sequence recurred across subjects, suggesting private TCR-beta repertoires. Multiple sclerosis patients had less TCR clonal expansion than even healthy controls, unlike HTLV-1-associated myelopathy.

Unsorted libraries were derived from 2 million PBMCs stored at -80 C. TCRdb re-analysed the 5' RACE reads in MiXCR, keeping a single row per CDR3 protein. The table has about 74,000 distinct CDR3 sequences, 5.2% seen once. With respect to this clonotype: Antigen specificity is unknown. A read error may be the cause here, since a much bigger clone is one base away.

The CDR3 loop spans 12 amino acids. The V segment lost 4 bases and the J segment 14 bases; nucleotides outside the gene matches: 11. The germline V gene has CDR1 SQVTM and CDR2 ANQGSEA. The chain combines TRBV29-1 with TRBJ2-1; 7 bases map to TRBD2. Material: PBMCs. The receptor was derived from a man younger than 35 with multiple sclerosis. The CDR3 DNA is TGCAGCGTTGGGTGGGAGGGCCAATTAAAGTTCTTC. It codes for CSVGWEGQLKFF.